The 22 T cell receptor beta chains in this list originate from one sample, sequenced in a study of technical replicates of blood from several donors. Sequencing used immunoSEQ multiplex PCR; TCRdb keeps in-frame clones, though not all of them. This table has tens of thousands of clones, roughly 77% appearing once. The sequenced sample was PBMCs. Source of these receptors: a human donor in good health. Some clones in this sample may be carry-over from other donors' samples.

This clone was detected once. The V and J genes are TRBV7-8 and TRBJ2-5; 7 positions match TRBD2. J was trimmed by 5 bases and V by 3 bases; bases with no gene match: 3. Germline CDR1 reads SGHVS; CDR2 reads FQNEAQ. The CDR3 is made up of 13 amino acids. As DNA, the CDR3 is TGTGCCAGCAGCTTTCTGGGGGGGGAGACCCAGTACTTC. Translated: CASSFLGGETQYF.

On this clone itself: The junction shows a germline mismatch at one end, possibly a read error. V and J are TRBV4-1 and TRBJ2-5; D may be TRBD2 (5 bases). The end of the DNA is better explained by TRBJ2-7, so the J call may be wrong. CDR3 size: 16 residues. Looked up from germline, CDR1 is MGHRA and CDR2 is YSYEKL. In DNA, the CDR3 is TGCGCCAGCAGCCCCCGGGATGATCCAATCTCCTTCGAGCAGTACTTC. This translates into CASSPRDDPISFEQYF.

The chain joins TRBV7-2 to TRBJ2-1, with D tentatively TRBD2 (6 bases). CDR1 and CDR2 (germline): SGHTA, FQGNSA. The ends were cut back, 3 bases at V and 6 bases at J, with 12 bases in the middle. The CDR3 has 14 residues. The CDR3 nucleotides read TGTGCCAGCAGCTTGGGACTGAGTTTCAATGAGCAGTTCTTC. This codes for CASSLGLSFNEQFF.

The V call is TRBV7-6, the J call TRBJ2-7; 9 bases are a match to TRBD1. Germline trimming cut 4 bases from V and 7 bases from J; bases unmatched to any gene: 11. The CDR3 is 15 amino acids. Per germline, CDR1 SGHVS and CDR2 FNYEAQ. This chain's CDR3 is CASSSYRQQGAEQYF. The CDR3 coding sequence is TGTGCCAGCAGCTCTTACCGCCAACAGGGGGCTGAGCAGTACTTC.

The chain employs TRBV4-1 and TRBJ2-2, with unresolved D. CDR3 size: 16 residues. CDR1 and CDR2 (germline): MGHRA, YSYEKL. Deletions cut 2 bases from V and 7 bases from J, with 17 bases between. CDR3 protein: CASSQRFLLKIGELFF. The CDR3 DNA reads TGCGCCAGCAGCCAACGGTTCCTCCTCAAGATCGGGGAGCTGTTTTTT.

Note on this clone: This likely comes from a read error, as the CDR3 has no conserved phenylalanine or tryptophan at its end. It is unclear where the CDR3 begins or ends on the DNA, so no DNA is shown, and the CDR3 is as TCRdb lists it. V and J are TRBV20-1 and TRBJ2-7; TRBD2 is taken as the D call from the table, unchecked against the DNA. A total of 10 residues make up the CDR3, ends included. The germline gives CDR1 DFQATT, CDR2 SNEGSKA (reference sequence). CDR3 protein: CSARGGTGIT.

J is TRBJ2-1 and V is TRBV29-1; D might be TRBD1 (6 bases). The germline CDR1 and CDR2 sequences are SQVTM and ANQGSEA. Trimming cost V 7 bases and J 15 bases, with 19 bases left between them. This CDR3 is 11 amino acids long. The CDR3 bases are TGCAGCGCCCTGGACAGTAGTGGTAGGTTCTTC. Protein sequence: CSALDSSGRFF.

This clone was recorded a few times. The genes are TRBV9 and TRBJ2-3; D is possibly TRBD1 (6 bases). The CDR3 is 15 residues long. In germline, CDR1 is SGDLS, CDR2 YYNGEE. Trimming cost V 2 bases and J 0 bases, with 10 bases left between them. CDR3 sequence reads: CASSVVGQSTDTQYF. In DNA, the CDR3 is TGTGCCAGCAGCGTTGTTGGACAGAGCACAGATACGCAGTATTTT.

The rearrangement joins TRBV7-9 to TRBJ2-1; 7 bases agree with TRBD1. Germline lookup yields CDR1 SEHNR and CDR2 FQNEAQ (reference sequence). V was pared by 1 base and J by 3 bases, with 0 bases of the junction left unmatched. The CDR3 is made up of 14 amino acids. The CDR3 sequence: CASSLGQGYNEQFF. CDR3 DNA sequence: TGTGCCAGCAGCTTAGGACAGGGCTACAATGAGCAGTTCTTC.

V is TRBV4-3 and J is TRBJ1-6; D is unresolved. The V and J ends lost 1 base and 2 bases respectively, with 15 bases between them. The CDR3 consists of 18 residues. Germline CDR1 LGHNA, CDR2 YSLEER. The chain's CDR3 is CASSQVWEGETYNSPLHF. The CDR3 region has the DNA TGCGCCAGCAGCCAAGTATGGGAGGGAGAGACCTATAATTCACCCCTCCACTTT.

About this clone itself: Relative to the germline gene, one junction end is altered; a read error may explain this. V and J are TRBV7-9 and TRBJ2-4, with 7 bases fitting TRBD1. Germline values: CDR1 SEHNR, CDR2 FQNEAQ (reference sequence). The CDR3 is made up of 13 amino acids. The CDR3 region is CASSGRDSRPSNF. CDR3 in DNA: TGTGCCAGCAGCGGCCGGGACAGCAGACCGAGTAACTTC.

A few counts support this clone. The rearrangement links TRBV19 to TRBJ1-2; 9 bases are a match to TRBD1. Germline CDR1 reads LNHDA; CDR2 reads SQIVND (reference sequence). There are 15 residues in the CDR3. J gave up 4 bases and V 4 bases, and 7 bases lay outside the gene matches. The CDR3 here is CASSRPDRGSYGYTF. The CDR3, as DNA: TGTGCCAGTAGTAGGCCGGACAGGGGCTCCTATGGCTACACCTTC.

The rearrangement links TRBV5-1 to TRBJ2-7, with 7 nucleotides matching TRBD2. This CDR3 has 14 amino acids. Germline loops: CDR1 SGHRS, CDR2 YFSETQ. V shed 0 bases and J 6 bases; nucleotides not matched to a gene: 6. For the CDR3, the DNA is TGCGCCAGCAGCTTGGGTCGGGGGGTCGTCGAGCAGTACTTC. Its protein product is CASSLGRGVVEQYF.

V usage is TRBV7-2 and J usage is TRBJ1-5; 7 nucleotides line up with TRBD1. This CDR3 has 15 amino acids. J gave up 0 bases and V 5 bases, and 4 bases lay outside the gene matches. Germline CDR1 SGHTA, CDR2 FQGNSA. The CDR3 loop is CASSQGQSSNQPQHF. The CDR3 nucleotides are TGTGCCAGCAGCCAGGGACAGAGTAGCAATCAGCCCCAGCATTTT.

CDR3 sequence: CASSYGGVISTGELFF. The CDR3, as DNA: TGTGCCAGCAGTTACGGGGGGGTGATAAGTACCGGGGAGCTGTTTTTT. The chain joins TRBV6-5 to TRBJ2-2; 7 bases are a match to TRBD2. The CDR3 consists of 16 residues. Germline V lookup: CDR1 MNHEY, CDR2 SVGAGI. With 2 bases clipped from V and 5 bases from J, the junction kept 8 bases outside the gene matches.

The genes are TRBV7-3 and TRBJ2-3, with 9 bases identical to TRBD2. Per germline, CDR1 SGHTA and CDR2 FQGTGA. The ends lost 5 bases at V and 1 base at J; junction bases unmatched: 4. The CDR3 is 15 residues long. CDR3 coding DNA: TGTGCCAGCAGCACAAGCGGGGGGCGCACAGATACGCAGTATTTT. It translates to CASSTSGGRTDTQYF.

The rearrangement uses TRBV30 and TRBJ1-2; TRBD1 is a possible D gene (5 bases). The CDR3 has 11 amino acids. Germline V lookup: CDR1 GTSNPN, CDR2 SVGIG (reference sequence). V lost 8 bases, J lost 8 bases, and 15 bases lay in between. CDR3 in DNA: TGTGCCGCCCTAGGGGCCTCGGGCTACACCTTC. Protein product: CAALGASGYTF.

This rearrangement joins TRBV7-9 to TRBJ1-1; D is unclear. The germline gives CDR1 SEHNR, CDR2 FQNEAQ (reference sequence). CDR3 length: 12 residues. V lost 6 bases and J 5 bases, leaving 10 bases between the germline ends. The CDR3 DNA is TGTGCCAGCAGTCTCGAAACTACTGAAGCTTTCTTT. It specifies CASSLETTEAFF.

V and J are TRBV5-4 and TRBJ2-1, with TRBD2 matching over 13 bases. This CDR3 has 16 residues. The trim removed 4 bases at V and 10 bases at J, leaving 11 bases unmatched. Germline V CDR1 and CDR2: SGHNT, YYREEE (reference sequence). The chain's CDR3 is CASSPTLAGGPGEQFF. CDR3 in DNA: TGTGCCAGCAGCCCGACACTAGCGGGGGGGCCAGGGGAGCAGTTCTTC. The full variable domain, rest sourced from reference TRBV5-4 and TRBJ2-1, is ETGVTQSPTHLIKTRGQQVTLRCSSQSGHNTVSWYQQALGQGPQFIFQYYREEENGRGNFPPRFSGLQFPNYSSELNVNALELDDSALYLCASSPTLAGGPGEQFFGPGTRLTVL.

V usage is TRBV4-1 and J usage is TRBJ2-7, with TRBD2 identical over 15 bases. The CDR3 loop spans 16 amino acids. V shed 4 bases, J shed 7 bases, and the junction held 8 bases outside the gene matches. The V gene's germline CDR1 is MGHRA and CDR2 YSYEKL. The CDR3 coding sequence is TGCGCCAGCAGCCTTGGACTAGCGGGGGGGCTAAGTGAGCAGTACTTC. Protein product: CASSLGLAGGLSEQYF.

The V and J genes are TRBV5-6 and TRBJ2-5; TRBD2 might be the D (6 bases). Germline CDR1 SGHDT, CDR2 YYEEEE. The V end was cut by 1 base, the J end by 4 bases, with 11 bases between. The CDR3 loop spans 14 amino acids. For the CDR3, the DNA is TGTGCCAGCAGCTTGAGGCAGGGAGGAGAGACCCAGTACTTC. Translated: CASSLRQGGETQYF.

This rearrangement joins TRBV6-6 to TRBJ2-3; 7 bases fit TRBD2. The CDR3 length is 16 residues. Germline loops: CDR1 MNHNY, CDR2 SVGAGI (reference sequence). Losses at the gene ends were 5 bases for V and 1 base for J; bases not matched to a gene: 9. The CDR3, as DNA: TGTGCCAGCAGTCCCCGTCCTAGCGGCGGCACAGATACGCAGTATTTT. Translated, it gives CASSPRPSGGTDTQYF.